The TCR beta chain under discussion was sequenced for a study of blood T cells in healthy people across ages. Ranging in age from about 6 to 90, the donors were healthy Caucasian individuals from Russia. Study findings and constraints: Not knowing donor CMV status may have confounded expanded clonotype changes. Strong correlation existed between TCR beta diversity and naive T cell percentage.

V shed 1 base and J shed 13 bases, with 21 bases lying between them. The CDR3 loop spans 15 amino acids. Germline V lookup: CDR1 SGHRS, CDR2 YFSETQ. A second PCR, run for roughly 7 to 11 cycles, used a sample-barcoded 5' primer plus a J-beta primer mix. TCRdb fed the 5' RACE reads into MiXCR, producing one record per CDR3 protein. The repertoire has about 1,500,000 distinct CDR3 sequences, 28% of them found once; the top ten carry approximately 7.7%. A remark on this clonotype: Its antigen is as yet unknown.

Source material: blood. The source of this sequence is a woman in her twenties or thirties in good health. This rearrangement joins TRBV5-1 to TRBJ2-4, with a possible D match to TRBD1 (6 bases). The CDR3: CASSLQTGSYNEQYF. DNA for the CDR3: TGCGCCAGCAGCTTGCAGACAGGCTCCTACAATGAGCAGTACTTC.